This TCR beta chain emerged from a study of vaccination effects on CD4 cells after COVID-19. Culture proceeded for nine to eleven days, and CD4+ T cells were then isolated. This individual tested PCR-positive for SARS-CoV-2 infection between March and December 2020. Of the BNT162b2 and mRNA-1273 vaccines, participants received two doses of one or the other. As to this clone: What it binds is not known.

The germline CDR1 and CDR2 sequences are LNHDA and SQIVND (reference sequence). This CDR3 is 13 amino acids long. V lost 5 bases and J lost 7, with 12 bases in between. The repertoire was sequenced with immunoSEQ multiplex PCR; TCRdb's copy has only in-frame clones and lacks some. This table holds roughly 33,000 clones, roughly 80% found once. The origin of this receptor is a human donor who had a prior SARS-CoV-2 infection. V and J are TRBV19 and TRBJ1-5; D is ambiguous. The source was CD4+ T cells from PBMCs cultured without peptide, collected after COVID-19 vaccination. In DNA form, the CDR3 reads TGTGCCAGTAGTCTTTCAAATTACCAGCCCCAGCATTTT. This sequence encodes CASSLSNYQPQHF.